This is a list of T cell receptor beta chains from one sample in a study of blood T cells in healthy people across ages. From the 5' RACE reads, TCRdb called clonotypes with MiXCR, one entry per CDR3 protein. The sample yields around 1.5 million distinct CDR3 sequences, about 40% seen once. The sample taken for sequencing was blood. Receptor source: a woman aged 18-29 years in good health. Both conserved end residues are part of each CDR3.

j_call v_call cdr3_aa
TRBJ1-2 TRBV12-3/TRBV12-4 CASSFGPEVGYGYTF
TRBJ2-5 TRBV4-1 CASSQEGAGGSVRETQYF
TRBJ2-7 TRBV6-5 CASSPIRRSEQYF
TRBJ1-5 TRBV28 CASSFTGYSNQPQHF
TRBJ2-7 TRBV20-1 CSASQGQGAAYEQYF
TRBJ1-1 TRBV12-3/TRBV12-4 CASSLPVFRGFTEAFF
TRBJ2-3 TRBV9 CASSANLRDHTDTQYF
TRBJ2-1 TRBV24-1 CATSESGHNEQFF
TRBJ2-1 TRBV6-1 CASSGTRLSYNEQFF
TRBJ1-2 TRBV6-1 CASSEARGYTF
TRBJ1-1 TRBV20-1 CSARTGTGRGNPEAFF
TRBJ1-1 TRBV7-9 CASARQMNTEAFF
TRBJ2-1 TRBV20-1 CSASWAGAYNEQFF
TRBJ1-3 TRBV9 CASSVFGTVSGNTIYF
TRBJ2-1 TRBV7-2 CASSFMTSGAKNNEQFF
TRBJ2-5 TRBV3-1 CASSQGGGREQETQYF
TRBJ2-3 TRBV11-2 CASSLVLAFSTDTQYF
TRBJ1-1 TRBV3-1 CASSLLGGDEAFF
TRBJ1-4 TRBV30 CAWSSTGFSTTNEKLFF
TRBJ2-5 TRBV18 CASSDGYEETQYF